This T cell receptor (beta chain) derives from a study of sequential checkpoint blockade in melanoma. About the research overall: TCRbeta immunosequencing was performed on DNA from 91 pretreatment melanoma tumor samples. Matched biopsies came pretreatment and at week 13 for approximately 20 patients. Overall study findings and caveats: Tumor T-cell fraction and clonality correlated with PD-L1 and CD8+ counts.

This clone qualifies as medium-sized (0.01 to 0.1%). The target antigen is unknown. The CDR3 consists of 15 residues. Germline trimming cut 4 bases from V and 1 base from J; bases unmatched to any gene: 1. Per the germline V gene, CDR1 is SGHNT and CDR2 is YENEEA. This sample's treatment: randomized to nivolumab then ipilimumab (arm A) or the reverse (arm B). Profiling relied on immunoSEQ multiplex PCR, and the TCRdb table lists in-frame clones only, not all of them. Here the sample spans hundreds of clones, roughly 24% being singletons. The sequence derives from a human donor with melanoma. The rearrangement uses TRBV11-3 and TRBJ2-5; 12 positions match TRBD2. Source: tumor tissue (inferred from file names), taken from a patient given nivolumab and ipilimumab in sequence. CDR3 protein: CASSSGLAGQETQYF. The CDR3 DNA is TGTGCCAGCAGCTCGGGACTAGCGGGCCAAGAGACCCAGTACTTC.